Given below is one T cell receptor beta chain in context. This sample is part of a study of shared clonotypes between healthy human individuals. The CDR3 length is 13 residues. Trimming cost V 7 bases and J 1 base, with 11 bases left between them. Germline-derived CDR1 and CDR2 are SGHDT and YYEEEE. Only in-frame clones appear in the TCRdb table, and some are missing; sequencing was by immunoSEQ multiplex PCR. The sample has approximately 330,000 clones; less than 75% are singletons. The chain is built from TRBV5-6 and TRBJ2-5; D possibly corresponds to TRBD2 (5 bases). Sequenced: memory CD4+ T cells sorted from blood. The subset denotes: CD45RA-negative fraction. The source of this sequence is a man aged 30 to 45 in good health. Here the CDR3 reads CASERVGQETQYF. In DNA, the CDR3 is TGTGCCAGCGAGAGGGTTGGCCAAGAGACCCAGTACTTC.